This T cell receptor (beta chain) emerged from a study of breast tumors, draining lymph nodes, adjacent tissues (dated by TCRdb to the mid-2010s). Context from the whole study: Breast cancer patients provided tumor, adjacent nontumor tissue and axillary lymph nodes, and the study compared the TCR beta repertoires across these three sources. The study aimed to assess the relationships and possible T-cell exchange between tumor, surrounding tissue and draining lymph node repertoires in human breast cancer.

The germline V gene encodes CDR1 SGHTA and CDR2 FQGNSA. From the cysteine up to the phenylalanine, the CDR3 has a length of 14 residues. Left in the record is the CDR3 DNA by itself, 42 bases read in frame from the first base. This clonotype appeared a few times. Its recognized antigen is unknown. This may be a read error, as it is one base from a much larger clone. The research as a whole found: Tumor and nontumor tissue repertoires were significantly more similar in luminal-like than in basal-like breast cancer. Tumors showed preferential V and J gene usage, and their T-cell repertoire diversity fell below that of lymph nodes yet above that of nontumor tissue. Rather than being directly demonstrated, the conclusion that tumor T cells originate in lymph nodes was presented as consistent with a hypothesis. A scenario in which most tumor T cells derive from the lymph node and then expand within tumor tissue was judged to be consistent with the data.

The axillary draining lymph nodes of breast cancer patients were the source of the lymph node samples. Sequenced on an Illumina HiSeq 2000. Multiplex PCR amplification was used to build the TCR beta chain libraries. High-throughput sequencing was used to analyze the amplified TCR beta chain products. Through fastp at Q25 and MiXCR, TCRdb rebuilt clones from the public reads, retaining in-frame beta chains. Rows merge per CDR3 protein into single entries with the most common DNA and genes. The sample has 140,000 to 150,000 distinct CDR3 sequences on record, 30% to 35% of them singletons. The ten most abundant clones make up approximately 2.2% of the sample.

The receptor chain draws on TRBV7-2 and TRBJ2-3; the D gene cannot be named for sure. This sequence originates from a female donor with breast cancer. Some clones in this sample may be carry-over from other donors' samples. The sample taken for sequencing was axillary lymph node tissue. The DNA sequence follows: TGTGCCAACAGCCGCCAATGGGGCACAGATACGCAGTATTTT. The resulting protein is CANSRQWGTDTQYF.